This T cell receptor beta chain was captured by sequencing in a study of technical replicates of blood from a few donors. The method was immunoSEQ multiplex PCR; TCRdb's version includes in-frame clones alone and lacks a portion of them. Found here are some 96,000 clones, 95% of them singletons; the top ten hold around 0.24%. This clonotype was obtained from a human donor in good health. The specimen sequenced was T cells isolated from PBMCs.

CDR3 in amino acids: CASMPMAGVQETQYF. CDR3 DNA: TGTGCCAGTATGCCGATGGCGGGAGTACAAGAGACCCAGTACTTC. The chain links TRBV19 to TRBJ2-5; 7 bases are a match to TRBD2. The trim removed 7 bases at V and 2 bases at J, leaving 10 bases unmatched. This CDR3 is 15 amino acids long. Germline CDR1 and CDR2: LNHDA and SQIVND (reference sequence). The entire variable domain, with the rest obtained from reference TRBV19 and TRBJ2-5, is as follows: DGGITQSPKYLFRKEGQNVTLSCEQNLNHDAMYWYRQDPGQGLRLIYYSQIVNDFQKGDIAEGYSVSREKKESFPLTVTSAQKNPTAFYLCASMPMAGVQETQYFGPGTRLLVL.